Listed below are T cell receptor beta chains from one sample, sequenced in a study of OX40 agonist ivuxolimab in advanced cancers. Generated by immunoSEQ multiplex PCR, the TCRdb table keeps only in-frame clones and is missing some. The sample lists roughly 73,000 clones, approximately 81% occurring once. This specimen consisted of CD4+ or CD8+ T cells sorted from blood, obtained in a trial of the OX40 agonist ivuxolimab. Receptors were obtained from an adult with an advanced solid tumor such as melanoma, head and neck, liver or kidney cancer. Each CDR3 is given with its conserved first and last residue. The D gene is left open where the match is weak. A row's size may be missing; if present it is once, few, many or a size class.

TRBD1 TRBJ1-5 TRBV29-1 . CSVRDRVGQPQHF TGCAGCGTTAGGGACAGGGTCGGTCAGCCCCAGCATTTT
. TRBJ1-1 TRBV5-4 . CASSLDPRGPLNTEAFF TGTGCCAGCAGCTTGGATCCCCGGGGGCCCTTGAACACTGAAGCTTTCTTT
. TRBJ1-1 TRBV9 . CASSVVPGGEAFF TGTGCCAGCAGCGTAGTCCCCGGCGGTGAAGCTTTCTTT
. TRBJ1-5 TRBV28 . CASSFIQGHQPQHF TGTGCCAGCAGTTTTATCCAGGGTCATCAGCCCCAGCATTTT
. TRBJ1-5 TRBV18 . CASSPGQPQQPQHF TGTGCCAGCTCACCTGGACAGCCTCAACAGCCCCAGCATTTT
. TRBJ1-1 TRBV7-2 . CASSLERWTEAFF TGTGCCAGCAGCTTAGAGAGGTGGACTGAAGCTTTCTTT
. TRBJ1-3 TRBV6-5 . CASSQGDPSGNTIYF TGTGCCAGCAGCCAAGGGGATCCCTCTGGAAACACCATATATTTT
TRBD2 TRBJ2-2 TRBV19 . CASIPSGGAPGELFF TGTGCCAGTATACCTAGCGGGGGGGCCCCCGGGGAGCTGTTTTTT
. TRBJ1-5 TRBV30 . CAWTPFSGNQPQHF TGTGCCTGGACCCCTTTCAGTGGCAATCAGCCCCAGCATTTT
TRBD1 TRBJ2-5 TRBV7-2 few CASSWQQGGETQYF TGTGCCAGCAGCTGGCAACAGGGGGGAGAGACCCAGTACTTC
. TRBJ1-5 TRBV4-2 . CASSQEGGGGRPQHF TGTGCCAGCAGCCAAGAGGGCGGCGGTGGGAGGCCCCAGCATTTT
TRBD2 TRBJ2-1 TRBV15 once CATASGGYNEQFF TGTGCCACCGCTAGCGGGGGGTACAATGAGCAGTTCTTC
TRBD2 TRBJ2-1 TRBV5-1 . CASSLSSLAGGYEQFF TGCGCCAGCAGCTTGTCGTCCCTAGCGGGGGGGTATGAGCAGTTCTTC
. TRBJ1-2 TRBV5-1 . CASSSGRTSGGYTF TGCGCCAGCAGCTCCGGGAGGACTAGCGGGGGCTACACCTTC
. TRBJ2-5 TRBV7-7 . CASSPRGRGSQETQYF TGTGCCAGCAGCCCGCGGGGCAGGGGGAGCCAAGAGACCCAGTACTTC
. TRBJ2-2 TRBV6-1 . CASSRTVDTGELFF TGTGCCAGCAGCCGTACAGTGGACACCGGGGAGCTGTTTTTT
. TRBJ2-5 TRBV5-6 . CASSIRRETQYF TGTGCCAGCAGCATTAGGAGAGAGACCCAGTACTTC
. TRBJ2-1 TRBV6-6 . CASSYPTLGQEQFF TGTGCCAGCAGTTACCCCACACTCGGGCAGGAGCAGTTCTTC
TRBD2 TRBJ2-5 TRBV27 few CASSHGRGDQETQYF TGTGCCAGCAGTCATGGGCGGGGGGACCAAGAGACCCAGTACTTC
. TRBJ1-3 TRBV6-1 . CASSGGVAGNTIYF TGTGCCAGCAGCGGGGGGGTTGCTGGAAACACCATATATTTT
. TRBJ2-1 TRBV27 . CASSFRAGNYNEQFF TGTGCCAGCAGTTTTCGGGCAGGAAATTACAATGAGCAGTTCTTC
TRBD2 TRBJ2-1 TRBV5-1 . CASSLPTSGGGQQFF TGCGCCAGCAGCCTCCCCACTAGCGGGGGGGGTCAGCAGTTCTTC
. TRBJ1-1 TRBV6-5 . CASTIGGLNTEAFF TGTGCCAGCACCATAGGGGGGCTGAACACTGAAGCTTTCTTT
. TRBJ1-4 TRBV28 . CASSFTAQGKLFF TGTGCCAGCAGTTTTACGGCTCAGGGTAAACTGTTTTTT
TRBD1 TRBJ2-5 TRBV16 . CASSQSIGDRGNQETQYF TGTGCCAGCAGCCAATCGATTGGAGACAGGGGCAACCAAGAGACCCAGTACTTC
. TRBJ2-1 TRBV11-3 . CASSPKQARYNEQFF TGTGCCAGCAGCCCGAAGCAGGCGAGATACAATGAGCAGTTCTTC
. TRBJ1-3 TRBV6-6 once CASSWAGTGNTIYF TGTGCCAGCAGTTGGGCCGGGACAGGAAACACCATATATTTT
TRBD1 TRBJ2-6 TRBV12-5 . CASGLSLRTGNSGANVLTF TGTGCTAGTGGTTTGAGTCTGCGGACAGGAAACTCTGGGGCCAACGTCCTGACTTTC
. TRBJ2-2 TRBV9 . CASSVGSGGASTGELFF TGTGCCAGCAGCGTAGGGTCAGGCGGGGCGAGCACCGGGGAGCTGTTTTTT
. TRBJ1-5 TRBV19 . CASMRGGLTIKPQHF TGTGCCAGTATGAGAGGAGGTCTCACAATAAAGCCCCAGCATTTT
TRBD1 TRBJ2-1 TRBV6-6 . CASSAPRQGANEQFF TGTGCCAGCAGCGCCCCTCGACAGGGGGCGAATGAGCAGTTCTTC
TRBD2 TRBJ2-3 TRBV7-9 few CASSLATSGADTQYF TGTGCCAGCAGCTTAGCGACTAGCGGGGCAGATACGCAGTATTTT
. TRBJ2-7 TRBV6-5 . CASSTTGTPLYEQYF TGTGCCAGCAGTACCACCGGGACCCCACTTTACGAGCAGTACTTC
TRBD1 TRBJ2-7 TRBV5-1 . CASSWGSRQGADEQYF TGCGCCAGCAGCTGGGGCTCCCGGCAGGGGGCAGACGAGCAGTACTTC
. TRBJ1-2 TRBV5-6 many CASSLGPGGNYGYTF TGTGCCAGCAGCTTGGGGCCGGGGGGAAACTATGGCTACACCTTC
TRBD1 TRBJ1-6 TRBV15 . CATRDRDNSPLHF TGTGCCACCCGGGACAGGGATAATTCACCCCTCCACTTT
TRBD1 TRBJ2-7 TRBV6-6 . CASTPGASGGSEQYF TGTGCCAGCACTCCAGGGGCGTCAGGGGGTTCTGAGCAGTACTTC
TRBD2 TRBJ2-4 TRBV4-2 . CASSHGAGGPAKNIQYF TGTGCCAGCAGCCACGGAGCGGGGGGGCCAGCCAAAAACATTCAGTACTTC
. TRBJ2-1 TRBV5-1 . CASAPGASYNEQFF TGCGCCAGCGCTCCGGGGGCCTCCTACAATGAGCAGTTCTTC
. TRBJ1-5 TRBV7-9 . CASSLEGGNQPQHF TGTGCCAGCAGCTTGGAGGGTGGCAATCAGCCCCAGCATTTT
. TRBJ2-1 TRBV5-1 . CASSLAGQDYNEQFF TGCGCCAGCAGCTTGGCCGGGCAGGACTACAATGAGCAGTTCTTC
. TRBJ1-2 TRBV5-1 . CASSFELTGKKGYTF TGCGCCAGCAGCTTCGAACTTACAGGGAAGAAAGGCTACACCTTC
. TRBJ2-2 TRBV21-1 . CASIGVRDAENTGELFF TGTGCCAGCATCGGCGTGCGGGACGCCGAGAACACCGGGGAGCTGTTTTTT
. TRBJ1-1 TRBV6-4 . CASSRQPYTEAFF TGTGCCAGCAGTCGACAGCCCTACACTGAAGCTTTCTTT
. TRBJ1-1 TRBV29-1 . CSVDAYRDAFF TGCAGCGTTGATGCCTACAGAGATGCTTTCTTT
TRBD2 TRBJ2-3 TRBV9 . CASSVVGRGGLDTQYF TGTGCCAGCAGCGTAGTCGGGCGGGGGGGCCTGGATACGCAGTATTTT
. TRBJ2-6 TRBV10-3 . CAISGGGAGANVLTF TGTGCCATCAGTGGCGGGGGCGCTGGGGCCAACGTCCTGACTTTC